Below, 18 T cell receptor beta chains from the same sample are listed, as sequenced in a study of lymphopenia after photon versus proton radiotherapy. Sequencing used immunoSEQ multiplex PCR; TCRdb keeps in-frame clones, though not all of them. The sample has 83,000 or so clones; approximately 82% are singletons. Here the sequenced sample was peripheral blood, taken from a patient treated with proton-based radiotherapy. Receptors originate from a man aged 55 to 70 with pancreatic cancer.

The chain recombines TRBV15 with TRBJ2-5, with a tentative D call TRBD1 (5 bases). V was cut by 0 bases and J by 3 bases, with 14 bases left in between. CDR3 length: 16 residues. Germline V gene sequence: CDR1 LNHNV, CDR2 YYDKDF (reference sequence). DNA of the CDR3: TGTGCCACCAGCAGAGATAGGGCAAACAGGAAAGAGACCCAGTACTTC. Protein product: CATSRDRANRKETQYF.

The CDR3: CASSYARLEQFF. As DNA, the CDR3 is TGTGCCAGCAGTTATGCCAGGCTTGAGCAGTTCTTC. This chain links TRBV28 with TRBJ2-1; D ambiguous. V lost 4 bases and J 9 bases, leaving 10 bases between the germline ends. CDR1 and CDR2 from the germline V gene are MDHEN and SYDVKM. The CDR3 has 12 residues.

This chain links TRBV27 with TRBJ1-1; D remains ambiguous. This CDR3 region has 13 residues. CDR1 is MNHEY and CDR2 is SMNVEV in the germline V gene (reference sequence). V lost 5 bases, J lost 5 bases, and 12 bases lay in between. The CDR3 region is CASSKTARTEAFF. For the CDR3, the DNA is TGTGCCAGCAGTAAGACGGCCCGAACTGAAGCTTTCTTT.

The rearrangement joins TRBV9 to TRBJ2-7, with D possibly TRBD2 on 5 matching bases. Germline CDR1 is SGDLS and CDR2 is YYNGEE. There are 16 residues in the CDR3. V dropped 4 bases and J dropped 3 bases, with 20 bases sitting between them. In nucleotides, the CDR3 is TGTGCCAGCAGCCTAGCTCCAGTTGATAATGGCTACGAGCAGTACTTC. It encodes CASSLAPVDNGYEQYF.

The chain carries TRBV6-5 and TRBJ1-1; 7 bases align to TRBD1. V was clipped by 2 bases and J by 6 bases; unmatched bases: 9. Germline V CDR1 and CDR2: MNHEY, SVGAGI. The CDR3 has 15 residues. CDR3 loop: CASSYTLTGTAEAFF. The CDR3, as DNA: TGTGCCAGCAGTTACACCCTGACAGGGACCGCTGAAGCTTTCTTT.

This clone was recorded a few times. The chain carries TRBV6-1 and TRBJ2-7; D might be TRBD1 (6 bases). Looked up from germline, CDR1 is MNHNS and CDR2 is SASEGT. This CDR3 comprises 14 residues. V dropped 2 bases and J dropped 2 bases, with 10 bases sitting between them. The CDR3 protein is CASSELNRAYEQYF. In DNA, the CDR3 is TGTGCCAGCAGTGAATTAAACAGGGCCTACGAGCAGTACTTC.

This clone was seen only a few times. The chain combines TRBV27 with TRBJ2-1, with 8 bases aligning to TRBD2. V lost 8 bases to trimming and J lost 9 bases; unmatched junction nucleotides: 15. The CDR3 has 15 amino acids. Germline values: CDR1 MNHEY, CDR2 SMNVEV (reference sequence). CDR3 residues: CASLKGAGLVGEQFF. CDR3 sequence (DNA): TGTGCCAGCCTCAAAGGAGCGGGACTAGTTGGTGAGCAGTTCTTC.

This chain links TRBV28 with TRBJ2-1; a weak D match, TRBD2 (5 bases). Germline V gene lookup returns CDR1 MDHEN and CDR2 SYDVKM. Deletions cut 5 bases from V and 0 bases from J, with 14 bases between. The CDR3 length is 16 residues. This CDR3 is CASSTRTGSSYNEQFF. For the CDR3, the DNA is TGTGCCAGCAGTACCCGGACGGGGAGCTCCTACAATGAGCAGTTCTTC.

J is TRBJ1-1 and V is TRBV28, with D perhaps matching TRBD1 (5 bases). The CDR3 spans 14 residues. The V gene's germline CDR1 is MDHEN and CDR2 SYDVKM. Between the trimmed V and J ends, which lost 6 bases and 5 bases, there was a span of 16 bases. CDR3 bases: TGTGCCAGCAGACCCGGGGGAGTAGAGACTGAAGCTTTCTTT. Protein product: CASRPGGVETEAFF.

This clone showed up just a few times. The chain combines TRBV4-1 with TRBJ2-4; D possibly corresponds to TRBD2 (7 bases). V was shortened by 3 bases and J by 5 bases, with 17 bases between the two germline ends. Germline lookup yields CDR1 MGHRA and CDR2 YSYEKL. CDR3 length: 16 amino acids. CDR3 coding DNA: TGCGCCAGCAGCCATTTAGGGGGAGGGCCCGAAAACATTCAGTACTTC. The encoded protein is CASSHLGGGPENIQYF.

This chain links TRBV19 with TRBJ2-7; perhaps TRBD2 as D (5 bases). CDR1 and CDR2 (germline): LNHDA, SQIVND (reference sequence). Deletions cut 6 bases from V and 3 bases from J, with 15 bases between. CDR3 length: 14 residues. The CDR3 reads CASSLKKGGYEQYF. The CDR3 DNA reads as TGTGCCAGTAGCTTAAAAAAAGGAGGCTACGAGCAGTACTTC.

CDR3 nucleotide sequence: TGTGCCAGCAGCTTAGGGCAAGCTGGAAACACCATATATTTT. Protein: CASSLGQAGNTIYF. This chain uses TRBV7-2 with TRBJ1-3; no clear D gene. Trimming shortened V by 1 base and J by 2 bases, and 6 bases separated the two germline ends. Germline V gene sequence: CDR1 SGHTA, CDR2 FQGNSA. The CDR3 runs 14 residues. Full variable domain (remainder filled in from reference TRBV7-2 and TRBJ1-3): GAGVSQSPSNKVTEKGKDVELRCDPISGHTALYWYRQSLGQGLEFLIYFQGNSAPDKSGLPSDRFSAERTGGSVSTLTIQRTQQEDSAVYLCASSLGQAGNTIYFGEGSWLTVV.

The rearrangement links TRBV28 to TRBJ1-2, with D hard to call. Germline CDR1 reads MDHEN; CDR2 reads SYDVKM. The CDR3 consists of 14 residues. Trimming removed 5 bases from V and 7 bases from J, with 17 bases in between. The CDR3 sequence: CASSLRTPGVGYTF. CDR3 in DNA: TGTGCCAGCAGTCTGCGGACCCCGGGAGTTGGCTACACCTTC.

This clone was found once. The chain carries TRBV5-4 and TRBJ2-7, with TRBD2 identical over 12 bases. The CDR3 consists of 17 residues. CDR1 and CDR2 (germline): SGHNT, YYREEE (reference sequence). V was pared by 4 bases and J by 2 bases, with 10 bases of the junction left unmatched. Here the CDR3 DNA reads TGTGCCAGCAGCCCCCGGACGCTAGCGGGAGGGGCCTACGAGCAGTACTTC. Amino acid sequence: CASSPRTLAGGAYEQYF.

V and J are TRBV19 and TRBJ1-4; D is perhaps TRBD1 (6 bases). Deletions cut 5 bases from V and 9 bases from J, with 10 bases between. The V gene's germline CDR1 is LNHDA and CDR2 SQIVND (reference sequence). The CDR3 runs to 12 residues. The CDR3 DNA sequence: TGTGCCAGTAGTTTCACAGGGAAAAAACTGTTTTTT. Encoded protein: CASSFTGKKLFF.

CDR3 in DNA: TGTGCCAGCAGCCAAGTGAGTGGTTTGAATGAGCAGTTCTTC. It codes for CASSQVSGLNEQFF. The gene calls are TRBV14 and TRBJ2-1; the D is unclear. The V end lost 1 base, the J end lost 7 bases, and 11 bases lay between the germline ends. The V gene's germline CDR1 is SGHDN and CDR2 FVKESK. The CDR3 extends over 14 amino acids.

The rearrangement links TRBV7-8 to TRBJ1-5, with D unresolved. The germline gives CDR1 SGHVS, CDR2 FQNEAQ. The CDR3 contains 12 residues. Trimming pared 4 bases from V and 5 bases from J, leaving 6 bases between. The CDR3 DNA follows: TGTGCCAGCAGCTCGAGAGATCAGCCCCAGCATTTT. This gives the protein CASSSRDQPQHF.

The gene calls are TRBV5-1 and TRBJ2-2; 8 bases are shared with TRBD1. The junction had 7 bases not matched to a gene; V was cut back by 2 bases and J by 1 base. Germline lookup yields CDR1 SGHRS and CDR2 YFSETQ. This CDR3 has 17 residues. The CDR3 loop reads CASSFQFGTGNTGELFF. Here the CDR3 DNA reads TGCGCCAGCAGCTTTCAGTTTGGGACAGGGAACACCGGGGAGCTGTTTTTT.